Detailed here is one T cell receptor (beta chain). Its target is not known. The CDR3 is made up of 16 amino acids. V was clipped by 3 bases and J by 0 bases, with 15 bases between them. Profiling relied on immunoSEQ multiplex PCR, and the TCRdb table lists in-frame clones only, not all of them. The sample has approximately 75,000 clones, 93% seen once. This record comes from a study of siplizumab effects on memory and regulatory T cells. Overall study findings and caveats: Siplizumab produced a significant reduction in alloreactive sequences that were traceable to unstimulated CD4+ memory cells. To unstimulated subsets, only a minor fraction of alloreactive clones could be mapped. There was no confirmation of the suppressive function of proliferating Tregs from siplizumab cultures. The majority of clones, roughly 75-95% of proliferating CD4+ or CD8+ clones, lacked an assignable naive or memory phenotype.

The sample taken for sequencing was CD8+ T cells sorted from blood. The chain couples TRBV23-1 to TRBJ2-7; D might be TRBD1 (5 bases). TRBV23-1 is known as an ORF, though its function is uncertain. This sequence was found in a human donor in good health. The CDR3 DNA sequence: TGCGCCAGCAGTCATGGATGGGCAGGGCCCTCCTACGAGCAGTACTTC. Translated: CASSHGWAGPSYEQYF.